The TCR beta chain described here comes from a study of cytomegalovirus exposure and HLA in healthy donors. Study information: The same platform as the approximately 670 first-cohort repertoires was used for the roughly 130 validation repertoires, a later analysis reported.

Regarding the study as a whole: It was found in a later analysis that first-cohort TCR clusters tended to co-occur in the 130 or so validation repertoires. Published work reported that the classifier diagnosed cytomegalovirus status with high specificity and sensitivity.

The CDR3 totals 13 residues. With 6 bases removed from V and 4 bases from J, the gap between germline ends came to 12 bases. The germline gives CDR1 MDHEN, CDR2 SYDVKM. Of note for this clone: What it binds is not known.

Assay used: immunoSEQ multiplex PCR; TCRdb lists only in-frame clones, some missing. Of under 75,000 clones detected, more than 85% appear once; the ten largest clones hold 6% to 8.5%. The receptor's source is a woman aged 18 to 35 in good health and CMV-seropositive. Sequencing was performed on PBMCs. This chain links TRBV28 with TRBJ1-2; possibly TRBD1 for D (5 bases). CDR3 DNA: TGTGCCAGCAGAGTCAGGGTCGGCTATGGCTACACCTTC. This sequence encodes CASRVRVGYGYTF.